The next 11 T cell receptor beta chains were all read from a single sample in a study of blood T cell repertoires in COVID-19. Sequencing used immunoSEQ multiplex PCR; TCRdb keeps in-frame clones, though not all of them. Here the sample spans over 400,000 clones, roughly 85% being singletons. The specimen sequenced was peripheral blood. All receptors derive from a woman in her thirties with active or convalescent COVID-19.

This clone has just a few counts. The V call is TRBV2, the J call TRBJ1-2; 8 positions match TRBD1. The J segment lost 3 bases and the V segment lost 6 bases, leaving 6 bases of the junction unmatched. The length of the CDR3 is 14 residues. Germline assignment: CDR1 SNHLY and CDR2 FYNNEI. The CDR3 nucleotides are TGTGCCAGCAGCCTAATACAGGGGGACTATGGCTACACCTTC. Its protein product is CASSLIQGDYGYTF.

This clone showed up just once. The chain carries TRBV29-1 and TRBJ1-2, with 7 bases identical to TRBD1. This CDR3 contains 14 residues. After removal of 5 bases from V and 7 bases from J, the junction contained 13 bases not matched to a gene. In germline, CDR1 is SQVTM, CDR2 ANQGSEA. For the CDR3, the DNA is TGCAGCGTTCAACCACAGGGGATTGCGGGTGGCTACACCTTC. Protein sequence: CSVQPQGIAGGYTF.

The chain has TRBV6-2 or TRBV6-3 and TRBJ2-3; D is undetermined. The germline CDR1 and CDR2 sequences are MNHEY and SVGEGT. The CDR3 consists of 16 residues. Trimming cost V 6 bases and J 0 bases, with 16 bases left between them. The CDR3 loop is CASSPELGRSTDTQYF. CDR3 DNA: TGTGCCAGCAGCCCTGAACTGGGCAGGAGCACAGATACGCAGTATTTT.

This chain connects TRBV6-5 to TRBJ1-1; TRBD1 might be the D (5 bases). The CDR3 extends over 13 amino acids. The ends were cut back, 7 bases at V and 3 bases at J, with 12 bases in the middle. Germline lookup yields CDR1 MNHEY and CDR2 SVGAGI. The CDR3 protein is CASTPGGDTEAFF. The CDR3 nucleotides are TGTGCCAGCACCCCGGGAGGGGACACTGAAGCTTTCTTT.

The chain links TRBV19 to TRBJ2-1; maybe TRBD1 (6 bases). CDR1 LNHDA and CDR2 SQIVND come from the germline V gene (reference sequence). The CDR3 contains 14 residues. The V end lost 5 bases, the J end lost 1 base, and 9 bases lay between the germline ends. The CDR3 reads CASSPRGSYNEQFF. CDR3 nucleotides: TGTGCCAGTAGTCCCAGGGGTTCCTACAATGAGCAGTTCTTC.

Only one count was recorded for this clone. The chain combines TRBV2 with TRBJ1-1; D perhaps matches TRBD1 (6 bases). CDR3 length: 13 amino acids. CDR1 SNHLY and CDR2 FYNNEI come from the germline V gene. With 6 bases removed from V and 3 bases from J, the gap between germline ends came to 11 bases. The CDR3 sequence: CASRDRFHTEAFF. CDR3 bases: TGTGCCAGCAGAGACAGGTTTCACACTGAAGCTTTCTTT. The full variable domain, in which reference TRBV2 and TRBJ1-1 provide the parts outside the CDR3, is EPEVTQTPSHQVTQMGQEVILRCVPISNHLYFYWYRQILGQKVEFLVSFYNNEISEKSEIFDDQFSVERPDGSNFTLKIRSTKLEDSAMYFCASRDRFHTEAFFGQGTRLTVV.

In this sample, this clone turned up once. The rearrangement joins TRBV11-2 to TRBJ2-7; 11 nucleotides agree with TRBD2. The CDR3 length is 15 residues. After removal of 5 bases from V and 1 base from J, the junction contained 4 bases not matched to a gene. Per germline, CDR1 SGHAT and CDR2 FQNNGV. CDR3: CASSVLAGGSYEQYF. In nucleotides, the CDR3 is TGTGCCAGCAGCGTGCTAGCGGGAGGTTCCTACGAGCAGTACTTC. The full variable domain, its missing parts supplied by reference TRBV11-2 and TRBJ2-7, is EAGVAQSPRYKIIEKRQSVAFWCNPISGHATLYWYQQILGQGPKLLIQFQNNGVVDDSQLPKDRFSAERLKGVDSTLKIQPAKLEDSAVYLCASSVLAGGSYEQYFGPGTRLTVT.

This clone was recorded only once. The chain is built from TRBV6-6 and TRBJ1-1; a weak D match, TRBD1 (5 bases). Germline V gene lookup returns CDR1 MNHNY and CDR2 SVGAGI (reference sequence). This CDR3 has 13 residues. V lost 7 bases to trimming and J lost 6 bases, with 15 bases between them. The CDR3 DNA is TGTGCCAGCACTCCGGGGGTTATCTCTGAAGCTTTCTTT. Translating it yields CASTPGVISEAFF.

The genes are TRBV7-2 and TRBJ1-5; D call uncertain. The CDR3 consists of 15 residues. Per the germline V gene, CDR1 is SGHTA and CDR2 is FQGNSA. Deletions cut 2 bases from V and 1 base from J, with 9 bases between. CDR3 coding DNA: TGTGCCAGCAGCTTACGAGATTCGAGCAATCAGCCCCAGCATTTT. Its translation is CASSLRDSSNQPQHF.

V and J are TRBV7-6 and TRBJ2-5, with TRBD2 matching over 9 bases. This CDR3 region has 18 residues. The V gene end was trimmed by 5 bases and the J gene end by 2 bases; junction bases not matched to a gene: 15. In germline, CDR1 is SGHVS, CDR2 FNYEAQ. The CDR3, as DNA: TGTGCCAGCAGCCCATCGGTGGGAGGGCTAGCGGGGCAAGAGACCCAGTACTTC. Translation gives CASSPSVGGLAGQETQYF. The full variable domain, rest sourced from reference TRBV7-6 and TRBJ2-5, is GAGVSQSPRYKVTKRGQDVALRCDPISGHVSLYWYRQALGQGPEFLTYFNYEAQQDKSGLPNDRFSAERPEGSISTLTIQRTEQRDSAMYRCASSPSVGGLAGQETQYFGPGTRLLVL.

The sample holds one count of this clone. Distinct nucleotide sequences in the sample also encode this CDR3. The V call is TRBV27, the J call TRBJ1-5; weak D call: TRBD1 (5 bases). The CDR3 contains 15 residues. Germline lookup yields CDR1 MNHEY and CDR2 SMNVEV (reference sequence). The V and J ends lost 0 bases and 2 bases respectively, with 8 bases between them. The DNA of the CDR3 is TGTGCCAGCAGTTTATCGACGGGGGGCAATCAGCCCCAGCATTTT. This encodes CASSLSTGGNQPQHF.